A selection of T cell receptor beta chains follows, all from one sample in a study of cytomegalovirus exposure and HLA in healthy donors. The method was immunoSEQ multiplex PCR; TCRdb's version includes in-frame clones alone and lacks a portion of them. The sample lists about 140,000 clones; 70% to 85% were seen once. The source material was PBMCs. The receptors derive from a woman aged 60 to 75 in good health and CMV-seropositive. The conserved cysteine and the conserved F or W are not part of the CDR3 here.

v_call: TRBV28; j_call: TRBJ2-7; cdr3_aa: ASSLLAGAHEQY
v_call: TRBV30; j_call: TRBJ2-5; cdr3_aa: AWSSGRETQY
v_call: TRBV9; j_call: TRBJ2-3; cdr3_aa: ASSVGAGNRDTQY
v_call: TRBV5-1; j_call: TRBJ2-5; cdr3_aa: ASSSPSETQY
v_call: TRBV5-4; j_call: TRBJ2-3; cdr3_aa: ASSPGLAGDTQY
v_call: TRBV6-6; j_call: TRBJ2-7; cdr3_aa: ASSLPGQGYEQY
v_call: TRBV7-2; j_call: TRBJ2-7; cdr3_aa: ASSRTSVNYEQY
v_call: TRBV11-3; j_call: TRBJ2-3; cdr3_aa: ASSSRQGGTDTQY
v_call: TRBV5-6; j_call: TRBJ2-5; cdr3_aa: ASKGAGGLETQY
v_call: TRBV5-4; j_call: TRBJ2-7; cdr3_aa: ASSLGSGDWDEQY
v_call: TRBV4-3; j_call: TRBJ1-3; cdr3_aa: ASSQVHNSGNTIY
v_call: TRBV27; j_call: TRBJ2-3; cdr3_aa: ASSSGLVSTDTQY
v_call: TRBV5-4; j_call: TRBJ1-1; cdr3_aa: ASSRGPPGLDTEAF
v_call: TRBV30; j_call: TRBJ2-1; cdr3_aa: AWSHPLREDPYNEQF
v_call: TRBV7-2; j_call: TRBJ1-3; cdr3_aa: ASSSLDRAGNTIY
v_call: TRBV18; j_call: TRBJ1-1; cdr3_aa: ASSPEAGTEAF
v_call: TRBV12-5; j_call: TRBJ2-3; cdr3_aa: ASRDRDTDTQY
v_call: TRBV7-2; j_call: TRBJ1-4; cdr3_aa: ASRVGQAGEKLF
v_call: TRBV5-4; j_call: TRBJ2-5; cdr3_aa: ASSSSAGGPETQY
v_call: TRBV4-3; j_call: TRBJ2-5; cdr3_aa: ASSQESFGTVGQGTQY
v_call: TRBV6-1; j_call: TRBJ2-2; cdr3_aa: ASSSGGGTGELF
v_call: TRBV19; j_call: TRBJ2-1; cdr3_aa: ASSALVEQF
v_call: TRBV27; j_call: TRBJ1-2; cdr3_aa: ASSETGPLLYGYT
v_call: TRBV28; j_call: TRBJ2-7; cdr3_aa: ASSLEYEQY
v_call: TRBV7-3; j_call: TRBJ2-1; cdr3_aa: ASSPGGNEQF
v_call: TRBV5-1; j_call: TRBJ2-1; cdr3_aa: ASSPGTSHEQF
v_call: TRBV29-1; j_call: TRBJ1-1; cdr3_aa: SVRTGRAF
v_call: TRBV5-6; j_call: TRBJ2-5; cdr3_aa: ASSPARVKEQY
v_call: TRBV5-1; j_call: TRBJ2-5; cdr3_aa: ASSRGGQETQY
v_call: TRBV7-2; j_call: TRBJ2-1; cdr3_aa: ASSPTRPGTGNEQF
v_call: TRBV6-1; j_call: TRBJ2-7; cdr3_aa: ASSTSLGGTYEQY
v_call: TRBV11-2; j_call: TRBJ2-1; cdr3_aa: ASSLQVLNEQF
v_call: TRBV7-9; j_call: TRBJ2-3; cdr3_aa: ASSYGLAGVGDTQY
v_call: TRBV7-2; j_call: TRBJ1-2; cdr3_aa: ASSLNGQGASGYT
v_call: TRBV30; j_call: TRBJ1-2; cdr3_aa: AWSGGRSGYT
v_call: TRBV5-1; j_call: TRBJ2-2; cdr3_aa: ASRSTGDGELF